This T cell receptor beta chain was captured by sequencing in a study of cytomegalovirus exposure and HLA in healthy donors. In regard to this clone: What it recognizes is unknown.

With 60 Vbeta and 13 Jbeta primers, the PCR was carried out. Here immunoSEQ multiplex PCR was the method, and the copy in TCRdb shows in-frame clones only, minus some. The sample consists of some 130,000 clones, about 80% of them appearing once. Study conclusions and caveats: Specificity of a few CMV-associated chains for CMV antigens was verified in vitro. Information on immune exposure was restricted to one variable (CMV serostatus).

The receptor was derived from a man aged 25-40 years in good health and CMV-seronegative. What was sequenced was PBMCs.

The CDR3 DNA is TGTGCCAGCAGCGGTCGCAGGGGGCAAGGCGGGGAGCTGTTTTTT. Protein: CASSGRRGQGGELFF. J is TRBJ2-2 and V is TRBV11-3, with 8 nucleotides matching TRBD1. The CDR3 consists of 15 residues. V lost 5 bases, J lost 7 bases, and 9 bases stayed unmatched. CDR1 and CDR2 (germline): SGHNT, YENEEA.